This TCR beta chain was documented in a study of T cell responses to AZD1222 COVID-19 vaccine. Study conclusions and caveats: Spike-specific TCRs gained breadth and depth after people received two AZD1222 doses. Just a handful of AZD1222 recipients were seropositive at baseline. In a largely white British group with more females than males, clonal diversity was possibly underestimated.

As to this clone: What it binds is unknown.

The CDR3 consists of 16 residues. V lost 6 bases, J lost 10 bases, and 17 bases stayed unmatched. CDR1 is MNHEY, CDR2 SMNVEV, per germline (reference sequence). Clones were sequenced by immunoSEQ multiplex PCR, and TCRdb holds only the in-frame ones, with some missing. The table records more than 150,000 clones, 70% to 90% of them present only once. The starting material was peripheral blood, obtained on day 0 of AZD1222 vaccination. The chain carries TRBV27 and TRBJ1-4, with TRBD1 identical over 7 bases. This clonotype was sampled from an adult in good health. The DNA of the CDR3 is TGTGCCAGCAGAACAAACCACCAGGGGGAGACTGCAAAACTGTTTTTT. This translates into CASRTNHQGETAKLFF.